This T cell receptor (beta chain) derives from a study of vaccination and CD4 T cells after COVID-19 (dated by TCRdb to the early 2020s). Broadly, across the study: Convalescent patients had a positive SARS-CoV-2 result on nasal swab PCR, and of these patients, nine had mild disease and one had severe disease. In the convalescent cohort there were six males and four females, among whom were two Hispanic individuals, seven Caucasians, two Asians and one multiracial person. Each participant got two doses of either the Pfizer-BioNTech BNT162b2 vaccine (n=8) or the Moderna mRNA-1273 vaccine (n=2). Post-COVID blood samples from convalescent patients were collected a median of around 100 days after diagnosis, with a range of about 30 to 170 days. Post-vaccine blood samples were taken a median of approximately 76 days after the second vaccine dose, with a range of about 13 to 241 days. The cultures were stimulated with overlapping spike peptide pools from SARS-CoV-2 and from the common cold coronaviruses HCoV-NL63, HCoV-OC43 and HCoV-229E. In control cultures, a CEFX viral epitope pool was used as positive control, an HIV-1 Nef peptide pool was used as negative control, or no peptide was added. In nine to eleven COVID-19 convalescent patients and a few infection-naive healthy vaccine recipients, researchers compared the spike-specific CD4+ TCR repertoire from before mRNA vaccination with the repertoire from after. The research as a whole found: An increase in the median number of SARS-CoV-2-reactive clonotypes from some 20 after infection to roughly 38 after vaccination was observed, but the change was not found to be significant. Of the vaccine-specific clones in convalescent patients, 304 of 307, or nearly all, reacted only to SARS-CoV-2 spike and did not cross-react with common cold coronaviruses. The study included relatively few convalescent patients and did not analyze early timepoints after natural infection. Among the post-vaccine SARS-CoV-2-reactive clones in convalescent patients, a median approximately 90% showed up only after vaccination, which suggests vaccine-specific priming.

V is reduced by 6 bases and J by 5 bases, leaving a spacing of 16 bases between them. From the cysteine through the phenylalanine, the CDR3 covers 14 amino acids. Only CDR3 DNA is held: 42 bases, read in frame from base 1. The germline V gene encodes CDR1 MDHEN and CDR2 SYDVKM. The library came from PCR. At the Johns Hopkins FTIC core, DNA from the cultured CD4+ T cells underwent TCR sequencing with the Oncomine TCR Beta short-read assay. Genomic DNA was extracted from the cultured CD4+ T cells with the QIAamp micro DNA kit. Oncomine TCR Beta libraries from cultured CD4+ T cells were pooled with unique dual indexes and sequenced on an Illumina iSeq 100. In the paper's pipeline: Non-productive sequences were removed, and CDR3s not starting with C, not ending with F or W, or shorter than 7 amino acids were discarded. Antigen-specific clonotypes were identified with the MANAFEST web application by comparing peptide-stimulated wells with reference and other culture wells. For a clone to be called positive, the clone needed an FDR below 0.05, an odds ratio above 5, and a productive frequency above 0.1% in at least two of three replicate wells. A clonotype was classed as cross-reactive if the clonotype showed significant expansion both in SARS-CoV-2 spike wells and in at least one common cold coronavirus spike condition. CDR3 homology was assessed with Levenshtein distances (stringdist) and unrooted phylogenetic trees (ape) in R version 3.6.1. TCRdb applied fastp at Q25 and MiXCR to the public reads, then kept only in-frame beta chains. A single entry per CDR3 protein holds the most common genes and DNA from its merged rows. Here the V and J calls rest on TCRdb's processing, not on the authors' analysis. Here the sample has 22,000 or so distinct CDR3 sequences; roughly 54% occur a single time. In total, the top ten clones hold over 5% of the sample.

Of note for this clonotype: Its antigen is unknown. Base-call qualities are not available, and no considerably larger clone is one nucleotide away.

What the treatment or condition label conveys for this sample: 10-day PBMC culture with coronavirus spike peptide pools or control peptides (ViraFEST assay). The ViraFEST assay, used in the study, expanded antigen-specific T cells with peptide pools and then identified the expanded clonotypes through TCR sequencing. The convalescent patients' positive SARS-CoV-2 PCR tests were from March to December 2020, which was before the Alpha, Beta and Delta variants emerged in the United States. Each well held 2.2 million or so PBMCs cultured with around 9 ug/ml peptide pools in IMDM containing approximately 5% human AB serum and 10 IU/ml IL-2. Half of the culture medium was replaced with fresh IL-2-containing medium on days 3 and 7. After less than twelve days of culture, CD4+ T cells were isolated by negative selection with the EasySep CD4+ T cell isolation kit. PBMCs were separated from whole blood using Ficoll-Paque Plus gradient centrifugation and then either used fresh or cryopreserved at -140C. Triplicate wells were generally used for each culture condition.

Material for sequencing was CD4+ T cells from blood, cultured in vitro. Recombination joined TRBV28 with TRBJ1-2; no D gene is confidently identified. This clonotype originated in a human donor who had recovered from COVID-19. CDR3 loop: CASRSTGLRYGYTF. The sequence in DNA is TGTGCCAGCAGATCCACTGGACTCCGTTATGGCTACACCTTC.